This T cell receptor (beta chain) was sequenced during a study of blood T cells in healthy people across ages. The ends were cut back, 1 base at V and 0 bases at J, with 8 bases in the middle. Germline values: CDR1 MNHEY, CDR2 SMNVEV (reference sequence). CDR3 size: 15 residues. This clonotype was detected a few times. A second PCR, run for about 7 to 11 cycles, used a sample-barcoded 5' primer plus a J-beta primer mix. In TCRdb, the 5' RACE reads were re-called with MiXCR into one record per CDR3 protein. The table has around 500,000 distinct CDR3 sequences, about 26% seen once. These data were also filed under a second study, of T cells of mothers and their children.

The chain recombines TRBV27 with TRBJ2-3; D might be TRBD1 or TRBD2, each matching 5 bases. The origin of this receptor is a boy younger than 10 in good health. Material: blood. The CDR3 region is CASSLWGFSTDTQYF. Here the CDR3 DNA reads TGTGCCAGCAGTTTATGGGGGTTTAGCACAGATACGCAGTATTTT.